This T cell receptor (beta chain) appears in the sequencing data of a study of graft-versus-host responses after intestinal transplantation. Overall study: Among the recipients, transplants were multivisceral, liver-intestinal, or isolated intestinal. Recipients uniformly received anti-thymocyte globulin induction, followed by tacrolimus and steroids for about three years. Whole-study results and caveats: The authors found GvH clones in recipient marrow, some appearing first in ileum or blood. Early after transplant, HvG clones declined as circulating GvH clones peaked.

On this clone: Its antigen is still unknown.

Sequencing used immunoSEQ multiplex PCR; TCRdb keeps in-frame clones, though not all of them. Among about 96,000 clones listed, roughly 92% were seen once. The sequence was collected from a human donor who received an intestinal transplant. Here the sequenced sample was unstimulated CD4+ T cells sorted from spleen or lymph node cells, taken before intestinal transplant.

DNA for the CDR3: TGTGCCAGCAGCGGGACTAGCGGAGCCCAAGAGACCCAGTACTTC. This encodes CASSGTSGAQETQYF. The chain employs TRBV7-9 and TRBJ2-5, with TRBD2 identical over 11 bases. This CDR3 is 15 amino acids long. Germline CDR1 SEHNR, CDR2 FQNEAQ (reference sequence). After removal of 5 bases from V and 1 base from J, the junction contained 3 bases not matched to a gene.